Sequencing of this T cell receptor (beta chain) was carried out in a study of blood T cell repertoires in COVID-19. Overall study: COVID-19 samples from acute and convalescent phases originated in the United States, Italy and Spain. T cells, B-cell-depleted T cells, or PBMCs provided the cDNA or gDNA that served as material.

Original analysis: Cell counts per sample came from amplifying reference gene primers. Some clones are missing from TCRdb's copy, which holds only in-frame ones; the method was immunoSEQ multiplex PCR. V, J and clone size derive from that table, while D and trimming were established from the DNA sequence. The sample records about 150,000 clones, 76% being singletons. The sequenced sample was peripheral blood. The source is a woman older than 75 with acute or convalescent COVID-19.

This chain's CDR3 is CASSYRETGELFF. For the CDR3, the DNA is TGTGCCAGCAGTTACAGGGAAACCGGGGAGCTGTTTTTT. The chain has TRBV12-3 or TRBV12-4 and TRBJ2-2; TRBD1 might be the D (6 bases). V was trimmed by 4 bases and J by 5 bases, leaving 8 bases between them. This CDR3 has 13 residues.